The clone carrying this T cell receptor (beta chain) was seen a few times. Antigen: not known. Germline V gene data show CDR1 as LNHNV and CDR2 as YYDKDF (reference sequence). The CDR3 covers 14 residues. Germline trimming cut 4 bases from V and 7 bases from J; bases unmatched to any gene: 6. With molecular barcodes, quantitative 5'-RACE was used to make the TCR beta libraries. One entry per CDR3 protein, called by TCRdb with MiXCR from the 5' RACE reads. The data show about 700,000 distinct CDR3 sequences, with around 17% seen just once and under 20% held by the top ten. The data originate from a study of CD8 T cells in ankylosing spondylitis. General study findings and limits: A motif in TCR beta, a set of seven to nine highly homologous variants, appeared characteristic of ankylosing spondylitis blood. Matched ankylosing spondylitis synovial fluid reportedly contained a significantly enriched population of disease-linked clones.

The genes are TRBV15 and TRBJ2-4; 8 bases are shared with TRBD2. Sequences were obtained from blood, either unsorted or a sorted T cell fraction (not recorded which). This clonotype was sampled from a male donor with ankylosing spondylitis. The CDR3 sequence is CATSKAGLGNIQYF. For the CDR3, the DNA is TGTGCCACCAGCAAAGCGGGACTAGGGAACATTCAGTACTTC.